This T cell receptor beta chain was identified during a study of cytomegalovirus exposure and HLA in healthy donors. With 60 Vbeta and 13 Jbeta primers, the PCR was carried out. This table comes from immunoSEQ multiplex PCR, and its TCRdb copy is limited to in-frame clones, with some not included. In the table there are roughly 100,000 clones, about 79% of which are singletons. A note on this clone: Antigen: not known.

Study-level points and caveats: In a later analysis, HLA-C alleles had the fewest associated TCRs, DRB1 alleles the most.

CDR3 length: 17 residues. V dropped 2 bases and J dropped 1; count of bases not matched to a gene: 5. Germline CDR1 and CDR2: SGHNT and YYREEE (reference sequence). The clonotype was recovered from a male donor in good health and CMV-seropositive. Sequenced input: PBMCs. This chain uses TRBV5-4 with TRBJ2-3; 12 bases line up with TRBD2. DNA for the CDR3: TGTGCCAGCAGCTTTGTGACTAGCGGGGGCGGCACAGATACGCAGTATTTT. Amino acid sequence: CASSFVTSGGGTDTQYF.